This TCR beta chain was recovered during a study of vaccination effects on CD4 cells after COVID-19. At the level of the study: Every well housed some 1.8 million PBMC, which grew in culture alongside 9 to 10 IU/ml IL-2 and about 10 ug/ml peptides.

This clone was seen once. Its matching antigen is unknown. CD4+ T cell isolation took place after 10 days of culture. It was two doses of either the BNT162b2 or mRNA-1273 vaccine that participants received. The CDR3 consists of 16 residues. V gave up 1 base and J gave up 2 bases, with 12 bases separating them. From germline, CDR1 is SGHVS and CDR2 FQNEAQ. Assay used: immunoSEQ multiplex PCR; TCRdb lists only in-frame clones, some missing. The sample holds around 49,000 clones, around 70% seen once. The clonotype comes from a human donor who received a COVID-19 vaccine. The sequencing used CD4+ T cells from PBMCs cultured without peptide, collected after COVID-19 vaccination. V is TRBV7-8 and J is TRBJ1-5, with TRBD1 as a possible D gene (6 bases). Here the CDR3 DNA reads TGTGCCAGCAGCTTAGTACAGGGAGAGGGCAATCAGCCCCAGCATTTT. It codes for CASSLVQGEGNQPQHF.